The rows below give T cell receptor beta chains drawn from one sample of a study of T cells in Graves' hyperthyroidism and ophthalmopathy. TCRdb reprocessed the multiplex PCR reads via MiXCR and lists one record per CDR3 protein. Of nearly 600,000 distinct CDR3 sequences in the sample, around 14% were seen once. The source material was blood. The receptors shown here come from a woman aged 18-35 years with Graves' ophthalmopathy. Each CDR3 is given with its conserved first and last residue. The D gene is left open where the match is weak. Only some rows state a clone size, as once, few, many or a class for expanded clones.

d_call j_call v_call clone_size cdr3_nt cdr3_aa
NA TRBJ2-7 TRBV29-1 NA TGCAGCGTCCTGGGCAGGGTGCAGGACGAGCAGTACTTC CSVLGRVQDEQYF
NA TRBJ1-2 TRBV28 many TGTGCCAGCAGCCCCCCCAGGCCACAGTATGGCTACACCTTC CASSPPRPQYGYTF
NA TRBJ1-4 TRBV27 many TGTGCCAGCAGTTCCCGGGGGGGAACTAATGAAAAACTGTTTTTT CASSSRGGTNEKLFF
TRBD1 TRBJ1-2 TRBV27 many TGTGCCAGCAGTTCGGGACAGGGAAACTACTACACCTTC CASSSGQGNYYTF
TRBD1 TRBJ2-1 TRBV5-6 many TGTGCCAGCAGCTTGGACTTGGGACAGGGTCACGGCAATGAGCAGTTCTTC CASSLDLGQGHGNEQFF
NA TRBJ2-7 TRBV20-1 many TGCAGTGCTAGAGCTGGGCATATCGACGAGCAGTACTTC CSARAGHIDEQYF
NA TRBJ2-7 TRBV4-1 NA TGCGCCAGCAGCCAATCACCCCTCCGCGAGCAGTACTTC CASSQSPLREQYF
TRBD1 TRBJ1-1 TRBV12-3/TRBV12-4 many TGTGCCAGCAGTTTTTCCAGGGGGCCGCGTCCAGCTTTCTTT CASSFSRGPRPAFF
TRBD2 TRBJ2-3 TRBV6-2/TRBV6-3 many TGTGCCAGCAGTTATGGGGAGCGGGAGAGCGGCACAGATACGCAGTATTTT CASSYGERESGTDTQYF
NA TRBJ1-5 TRBV6-1 many TGTGCCAGCAGTGAAATAGGTTTTCTGTCGGGGGGAGGCAATCAGCCCCAGCATTTT CASSEIGFLSGGGNQPQHF
NA TRBJ1-4 TRBV28 many TGTGCCAGCAGTTTACTAGCAACTAATGAAAAACTGTTTTTT CASSLLATNEKLFF
NA TRBJ2-3 TRBV13 NA TGTGCCAGCAGCTTCAAAGGGGCAGATACGCAGTATTTT CASSFKGADTQYF
NA TRBJ2-5 TRBV18 few TGTGCCAGCTCACCGGGCGGAAAAGAGACCCAGTACTTC CASSPGGKETQYF
NA TRBJ1-1 TRBV6-1 many TGTGCCAGCAGTGACGGACAGACCGCGGCGGACACTGAAGCTTTCTTT CASSDGQTAADTEAFF
NA TRBJ1-3 TRBV12-3/TRBV12-4 NA TGTGCCGAGGGGGGTAACACCATATATTTT CAEGGNTIYF
TRBD2 TRBJ2-2 TRBV3-1 NA TGTGCCAGCAGCCAAGTCTTAGTGGTAGCGGGGACGAACACCGGGGAGCCGTTTTTT CASSQVLVVAGTNTGEPFF